These T cell receptor beta chains were read from a single sample in a study of T cell responses to AZD1222 COVID-19 vaccine. The assay was immunoSEQ multiplex PCR, and TCRdb's table has in-frame clones only and misses some. The repertoire includes 120,000 or so clones, about nine tenths of them detected once, and approximately 1.4% sits in the top ten. The starting material was peripheral blood, obtained on day 0 of AZD1222 vaccination. The origin of the receptors is an adult in good health. The CDR3 runs from the conserved cysteine through the conserved F or W. D genes are given only for firm matches. Some rows mark clone size as missing; the rest say once, few, many or name a class of expanded clone.

v_gene: TRBV6-5; d_gene: TRBD1; abundance: .; j_gene: TRBJ2-1; CDR3aa: CASKGQGTGGEQFF; CDR3nt: TGTGCCAGCAAGGGACAGGGGACCGGAGGTGAGCAGTTCTTC
v_gene: TRBV5-3; d_gene: TRBD1; abundance: .; j_gene: TRBJ1-5; CDR3aa: CARSLGQGVEEPQHF; CDR3nt: TGTGCCAGAAGCCTTGGACAGGGGGTGGAGGAGCCCCAGCATTTT
v_gene: TRBV4-1; d_gene: .; abundance: .; j_gene: TRBJ2-7; CDR3aa: CASSQRSGRDLAPYEQYF; CDR3nt: TGCGCCAGCAGCCAAAGGTCTGGTCGCGACTTAGCTCCCTACGAGCAGTACTTC
v_gene: TRBV15; d_gene: TRBD1; abundance: .; j_gene: TRBJ1-5; CDR3aa: CATTDRVSQPQHF; CDR3nt: TGTGCCACAACAGACAGGGTGAGCCAGCCCCAGCATTTT
v_gene: TRBV28; d_gene: .; abundance: once; j_gene: TRBJ2-1; CDR3aa: CASSFQGPLYNEQFF; CDR3nt: TGTGCCAGCAGTTTTCAGGGGCCCTTATACAATGAGCAGTTCTTC
v_gene: TRBV7-9; d_gene: TRBD2; abundance: .; j_gene: TRBJ2-2; CDR3aa: CASSSPGGGTNTGELFF; CDR3nt: TGTGCCAGCAGCTCCCCCGGCGGGGGAACGAACACCGGGGAGCTGTTTTTT
v_gene: TRBV5-1; d_gene: TRBD1; abundance: .; j_gene: TRBJ1-1; CDR3aa: CASSLTGTGGTEAFF; CDR3nt: TGCGCCAGCAGCCTAACCGGGACAGGGGGGACTGAAGCTTTCTTT
v_gene: TRBV18; d_gene: TRBD1; abundance: .; j_gene: TRBJ1-1; CDR3aa: CASSPPGQLRTEAFF; CDR3nt: TGTGCCAGCTCACCACCGGGACAGCTAAGGACTGAAGCTTTCTTT
v_gene: TRBV4-2; d_gene: TRBD1; abundance: .; j_gene: TRBJ2-7; CDR3aa: CASSQDSHRGESEQYF; CDR3nt: TGTGCCAGCAGCCAAGATTCGCACAGGGGCGAGTCCGAGCAGTACTTC
v_gene: TRBV30; d_gene: TRBD1; abundance: .; j_gene: TRBJ1-6; CDR3aa: CAWSSKTGTGKSPLHF; CDR3nt: TGTGCCTGGAGCTCAAAAACCGGGACAGGGAAATCACCCCTCCACTTT
v_gene: TRBV10-3; d_gene: TRBD1; abundance: .; j_gene: TRBJ1-1; CDR3aa: CAISDRQGARTEAFF; CDR3nt: TGTGCCATCAGTGACCGACAGGGGGCGCGTACTGAAGCTTTCTTT
v_gene: TRBV4-3; d_gene: .; abundance: .; j_gene: TRBJ2-7; CDR3aa: CASSQDRRYEQYF; CDR3nt: TGCGCCAGCAGCCAAGATCGCCGCTACGAGCAGTACTTC
v_gene: TRBV7-3; d_gene: TRBD1; abundance: .; j_gene: TRBJ2-1; CDR3aa: CASSSRQGGYNEQFF; CDR3nt: TGTGCCAGCAGCTCCCGACAGGGGGGCTACAATGAGCAGTTCTTC
v_gene: TRBV7-9; d_gene: TRBD2; abundance: once; j_gene: TRBJ2-3; CDR3aa: CASSLARGVGTDTQYF; CDR3nt: TGTGCCAGCAGCTTAGCGCGGGGGGTAGGCACAGATACGCAGTATTTT
v_gene: TRBV3-1/TRBV3-2; d_gene: .; abundance: .; j_gene: TRBJ1-1; CDR3aa: CASSHGGAEAFF; CDR3nt: TGTGCCAGCAGCCATGGGGGCGCTGAAGCTTTCTTT